This entry features one TCR beta chain sequence. Its specificity is not known. The data are from a study of shared clonotypes between healthy human individuals. The method was immunoSEQ multiplex PCR; TCRdb's version includes in-frame clones alone and lacks a portion of them. Here the sample spans about 680,000 clones, 92% being singletons. The V end lost 1 base, the J end lost 5 bases, and 11 bases lay between the germline ends. The CDR3 runs to 15 residues. The germline V gene encodes CDR1 MNHEY and CDR2 SVGAGI. General study findings and limits: Sampling covered blood only; tissue repertoires likely differ.

Naive CD8 cells lacked CD45RO, underwent positive selection for CCR7 and left out terminally differentiated effector memory CD45RA+ cells. The chain has TRBV6-5 and TRBJ2-2, with TRBD1 as a possible D gene (5 bases). Sequenced input: naive CD8+ T cells sorted from blood. The receptor was isolated from a man aged 25 to 40 in good health. In DNA form, the CDR3 reads TGTGCCAGCAGTTACTTCCAGGGTGGTACCGGGGAGCTGTTTTTT. It translates to CASSYFQGGTGELFF.